These 25 T cell receptor beta chains share one sample of origin, sequenced in a study of blood T cell repertoires in COVID-19. Generated by immunoSEQ multiplex PCR, the TCRdb table keeps only in-frame clones and is missing some. The sample consists of about 360,000 clones, around 84% of them appearing once. Sequenced material: peripheral blood. Receptors were obtained from a human donor in a cohort sampled during active COVID-19.

This clone has a single count. The chain links TRBV2 to TRBJ1-5; 8 bases are shared with TRBD1. The CDR3 is 14 amino acids. V shed 7 bases, J shed 4 bases, and the junction held 6 bases outside the gene matches. Germline-derived CDR1 and CDR2 are SNHLY and FYNNEI. The CDR3 nucleotides read TGTGCCAGCAAGAGGGACAGGTCAAATCAGCCCCAGCATTTT. It encodes CASKRDRSNQPQHF.

The CDR3 bases are TGTGCCAGCAGCCAAGGGAGTCGTGGCACCTTCACAGATACGCAGTATTTT. It yields the protein CASSQGSRGTFTDTQYF. The rearrangement joins TRBV4-2 to TRBJ2-3; no definite D call. The germline CDR1 and CDR2 sequences are LGHNA and YNFKEQ. Trimming pared 1 base from V and 2 bases from J, leaving 16 bases between. The CDR3 spans 17 residues.

This chain connects TRBV7-9 to TRBJ1-6; 8 bases line up with TRBD1. V dropped 6 bases and J dropped 0; count of bases not matched to a gene: 7. The CDR3 extends over 17 amino acids. Per germline, CDR1 SEHNR and CDR2 FQNEAQ (reference sequence). CDR3 coding DNA: TGTGCCAGCAGTCCCAATACAGGGGGCTCCTATAATTCACCCCTCCACTTT. It translates to CASSPNTGGSYNSPLHF.

This rearrangement joins TRBV7-2 to TRBJ2-3; 7 bases match TRBD1. The CDR3 spans 15 residues. CDR1 is SGHTA and CDR2 is FQGNSA in the germline V gene. V shed 5 bases, J shed 5 bases, and the junction held 10 bases outside the gene matches. The CDR3 region has the DNA TGTGCCAGCAGCCGGCAAAGAGGGGGCGAAGATACGCAGTATTTT. As protein: CASSRQRGGEDTQYF.

The V call is TRBV19, the J call TRBJ2-1, with TRBD2 identical over 14 bases. The CDR3 is 18 residues long. V was clipped by 6 bases and J by 6 bases; unmatched bases: 13. Germline values: CDR1 LNHDA, CDR2 SQIVND (reference sequence). CDR3 bases: TGTGCCAGTAGGAAACCGGGACTAGCGGGAGATGGGGCCAATGAGCAGTTCTTC. Encoded protein: CASRKPGLAGDGANEQFF. The full variable domain, in which reference TRBV19 and TRBJ2-1 provide the parts outside the CDR3, is DGGITQSPKYLFRKEGQNVTLSCEQNLNHDAMYWYRQDPGQGLRLIYYSQIVNDFQKGDIAEGYSVSREKKESFPLTVTSAQKNPTAFYLCASRKPGLAGDGANEQFFGPGTRLTVL.

The rearrangement joins TRBV7-6 to TRBJ1-3; 7 bases align to TRBD1. Looked up from germline, CDR1 is SGHVS and CDR2 is FNYEAQ. This CDR3 region has 16 residues. The V gene end was trimmed by 5 bases and the J gene end by 1 base; junction bases not matched to a gene: 8. CDR3 DNA: TGTGCCAGCAGCCCCGGACAGGTGGGGTCTGGAAACACCATATATTTT. Translating it yields CASSPGQVGSGNTIYF.

The rearrangement links TRBV24-1 to TRBJ1-2; D remains unclear. V lost 4 bases to trimming and J lost 8 bases, with 13 bases between them. The CDR3 totals 13 residues. Germline V gene lookup returns CDR1 KGHDR and CDR2 SFDVKD. CDR3 nucleotide sequence: TGTGCCACCAGTGACCCGCTGGTCGGGGGCTACACCTTC. The encoded protein is CATSDPLVGGYTF.

The rearrangement joins TRBV10-3 to TRBJ1-3; D is perhaps TRBD1 (6 bases). Trimming removed 2 bases from V and 8 bases from J, with 28 bases in between. CDR1 is ENHRY and CDR2 is SYGVKD in the germline V gene. This CDR3 is built from 19 residues. CDR3 residues: CAISERDMHWRGVFDTIYF. The CDR3 nucleotides read TGTGCCATCAGTGAGCGGGACATGCATTGGCGTGGGGTATTTGACACCATATATTTT.

The CDR3 region is CASSQGAGLIKYEQYF. For the CDR3, the DNA is TGTGCCAGCAGCCAAGGGGCGGGACTTATAAAATACGAGCAGTACTTC. This rearrangement joins TRBV4-2 to TRBJ2-7; tentative D call: TRBD2 (6 bases). V was clipped by 1 base and J by 4 bases, with 17 bases between them. The CDR3 has 16 amino acids. Germline V gene sequence: CDR1 LGHNA, CDR2 YNFKEQ.

The chain recombines TRBV30 with TRBJ2-3; D remains unclear. Trimming removed 8 bases at V and 5 bases at J, with 8 bases between. CDR1 and CDR2 (germline): GTSNPN, SVGIG (reference sequence). This CDR3 has 10 amino acids. CDR3 DNA: TGTGCCGGATCGGGAGATACGCAGTATTTT. Its translation is CAGSGDTQYF.

The V and J genes are TRBV2 and TRBJ2-5; a weak D match, TRBD1 (6 bases). Germline V CDR1 and CDR2: SNHLY, FYNNEI. This CDR3 has 15 amino acids. Trimming pared 4 bases from V and 2 bases from J, leaving 14 bases between. CDR3 bases: TGTGCCAGCAGTGCCCCACAGGGCGGACAAGAGACCCAGTACTTC. This translates into CASSAPQGGQETQYF. The full variable domain, rest sourced from reference TRBV2 and TRBJ2-5, is EPEVTQTPSHQVTQMGQEVILRCVPISNHLYFYWYRQILGQKVEFLVSFYNNEISEKSEIFDDQFSVERPDGSNFTLKIRSTKLEDSAMYFCASSAPQGGQETQYFGPGTRLLVL.

This chain joins TRBV10-2 and TRBJ1-5; perhaps TRBD1 as D (5 bases). CDR1 WSHSY and CDR2 SAAADI come from the germline V gene. Trimming left V 3 bases short and J 8 bases short, with 14 bases between. The CDR3 loop spans 14 amino acids. The CDR3 DNA sequence: TGCGCCAGCAGTGAAATAGGGCAGGGTAAGCCCCAGCATTTT. It yields the protein CASSEIGQGKPQHF.

This clone was seen many times. The CDR3 DNA reads TGTGCCAGCACCTTACAGGGACAGGCAAACACCATATATTTT. Protein sequence: CASTLQGQANTIYF. The chain links TRBV6-5 to TRBJ1-3, with TRBD1 matching over 8 bases. Germline-derived CDR1 and CDR2 are MNHEY and SVGAGI. The CDR3 is 14 amino acids. The V segment lost 7 bases and the J segment 6 bases; nucleotides outside the gene matches: 8.

This chain joins TRBV14 and TRBJ2-1; 11 nucleotides align to TRBD2. CDR3 length: 15 residues. V lost 5 bases and J lost 9; bases outside the gene matches: 9. CDR1 and CDR2 (germline): SGHDN, FVKESK. The CDR3 DNA reads as TGTGCCAGCAGCTCGCGACTAGCGGGGAGATCTGAGCAGTTCTTC. Encoded protein: CASSSRLAGRSEQFF.

The J gene is TRBJ2-7, the V gene TRBV19; TRBD1 matches 7 bases. The CDR3 has 16 residues. The V segment lost 3 bases and the J segment 2 bases; nucleotides outside the gene matches: 10. The germline V gene has CDR1 LNHDA and CDR2 SQIVND (reference sequence). CDR3 sequence: CASSIRRGTATYEQYF. Written as DNA, the CDR3 is TGTGCCAGTAGTATCCGCCGTGGGACAGCTACCTACGAGCAGTACTTC.

The chain carries TRBV5-1 and TRBJ1-2, with D uncertain. This CDR3 is 13 amino acids long. The V and J ends lost 6 bases and 4 bases respectively, with 13 bases between them. Germline V lookup: CDR1 SGHRS, CDR2 YFSETQ. The CDR3 is CASMDPGSYGYTF. The CDR3 DNA reads TGCGCCAGCATGGATCCGGGGAGCTATGGCTACACCTTC.

This sequence joins TRBV29-1 and TRBJ2-2; tentatively, D is TRBD1 (5 bases). V gave up 6 bases and J gave up 4 bases, with 12 bases separating them. The germline V gene has CDR1 SQVTM and CDR2 ANQGSEA. This CDR3 region has 13 residues. CDR3 sequence reads: CSVQGGATGELFF. The DNA of the CDR3 is TGCAGCGTCCAAGGTGGGGCCACCGGGGAGCTGTTTTTT.

The V gene is TRBV12-3 or TRBV12-4, the J gene TRBJ1-2; D perhaps matches TRBD1 (6 bases). V was cut by 4 bases and J by 13 bases, with 13 bases left in between. The CDR3 is made up of 11 amino acids. CDR3 nucleotides: TGTGCCAGCAGTTCAGAGGGGGTCGGCACCTTC. Translation gives CASSSEGVGTF.

The gene calls are TRBV5-1 and TRBJ2-7; the match to TRBD1 covers 7 bases. J was trimmed by 1 base and V by 5 bases; bases with no gene match: 6. This CDR3 spans 14 amino acids. CDR1 and CDR2 (germline): SGHRS, YFSETQ. CDR3 protein: CASSQDRESYEQYF. Written as DNA, the CDR3 is TGCGCCAGCAGTCAAGACAGGGAATCCTACGAGCAGTACTTC. Based on the CDR3 plus reference TRBV5-1 and TRBJ2-7, the full variable domain is KAGVTQTPRYLIKTRGQQVTLSCSPISGHRSVSWYQQTPGQGLQFLFEYFSETQRNKGNFPGRFSGRQFSNSRSEMNVSTLELGDSALYLCASSQDRESYEQYFGPGTRLTVT.

The rearrangement joins TRBV5-1 to TRBJ2-7, with D hard to call. CDR1 is SGHRS, CDR2 YFSETQ, per germline. Trimming left V 0 bases short and J 3 bases short, with 10 bases between. The CDR3 sequence is 14 residues long. In DNA, the CDR3 is TGCGCCAGCAGCTTGGCATCCTGGAGCTACGAGCAGTACTTC. Amino acids: CASSLASWSYEQYF.

The chain links TRBV1 to TRBJ2-7; TRBD2, the D gene given by the table, was not confirmed from the DNA. TRBV1 is an annotated pseudogene. The CDR3 has 18 amino acids. The DNA for the CDR3 is TGCACCAGCAGCCAAGAGAATGGATTGGTGGGACTACCTTACGAGCAGTACTTC. Protein product: CTSSQENGLVGLPYEQYF.

The V gene is TRBV14, the J gene TRBJ1-4; D is unclear. The CDR3 consists of 17 residues. With 2 bases removed from V and 6 bases from J, the gap between germline ends came to 19 bases. Germline-derived CDR1 and CDR2 are SGHDN and FVKESK. The CDR3 protein is CASSQYEGTPADEKLFF. The CDR3 DNA reads as TGTGCCAGCAGCCAATATGAGGGCACGCCGGCGGATGAAAAACTGTTTTTT.

In its sample, this clone was seen once. The chain has TRBV5-8 and TRBJ2-1, with 11 bases lining up with TRBD2. The V gene end was trimmed by 2 bases and the J gene end by 1 base; junction bases not matched to a gene: 2. The CDR3 sequence is 16 residues long. Germline V gives CDR1 SGHTS, CDR2 YDEGEE. Here the CDR3 DNA reads TGTGCCAGCAGCTTAAGACTAGCGGGATCCTACAATGAGCAGTTCTTC. This codes for CASSLRLAGSYNEQFF.

The chain couples TRBV18 to TRBJ2-7; D is unclear. CDR3 length: 16 amino acids. The germline CDR1 and CDR2 sequences are KGHSH and LQKENI. Trimming took off 2 bases at V and 5 bases at J, with 19 bases between the two ends. CDR3 sequence: CASSPSSSSFDDEQYF. Written as DNA, the CDR3 is TGTGCCAGCTCACCATCTTCGTCTAGTTTTGATGACGAGCAGTACTTC.

The chain recombines TRBV19 with TRBJ1-2; D call uncertain. CDR3 length: 12 amino acids. V lost 7 bases to trimming and J lost 8 bases, with 14 bases between them. Looked up from germline, CDR1 is LNHDA and CDR2 is SQIVND (reference sequence). The CDR3 protein is CASIGERGGYTF. The CDR3 coding sequence is TGTGCCAGTATTGGGGAACGAGGGGGCTACACCTTC.